The T cell receptor (beta chain) described here comes from a study of cytomegalovirus exposure and HLA in healthy donors. Each of the donors was a healthy bone marrow donor. The PCR employed 60 Vbeta primers together with 13 Jbeta primers. The repertoire was sequenced with immunoSEQ multiplex PCR; TCRdb's copy has only in-frame clones and lacks some. The sample consists of under 170,000 clones, more than 75% of them appearing once. The germline gives CDR1 MNHNY, CDR2 SVGAGI (reference sequence). The V and J ends lost 2 bases and 9 bases respectively, with 13 bases between them. The CDR3 is 13 amino acids.

The V and J genes are TRBV6-6 and TRBJ1-2; weak D call: TRBD1 (5 bases). The sample taken for sequencing was PBMCs. The source is a human donor in good health. The CDR3 nucleotides are TGTGCCAGCAGTTACCTAGGGGAGGATCGCTACACCTTC. Encoded protein: CASSYLGEDRYTF.